This T cell receptor (beta chain) was profiled in a study of CD8+ T cells in alopecia areata. Overall study context: Skin from roughly 6-12-month-old C3H/HeJ graft donors with spontaneous alopecia went to approximately 7-11-week-old female C3H/HeJ mice.

In its sample, this clone was seen a few times. The antigen remains undetermined. The gene names given are mouse names. The read terminates 4 residues before the CDR3 end, so the remaining end is supplied by the germline J gene. Study conclusions and caveats: The study found TCR sharing across patients less clear than in mice, possibly for HLA reasons. Scalp specimens additionally yield sequences from normal skin's resident alphabeta T cells. More clonal than normal scalp was lesional scalp, particularly alopecia totalis/universalis.

Germline V gene sequence: CDR1 NNHNN, CDR2 SYGAGS (reference sequence). V was trimmed by 2 bases and J by 3 bases, leaving 8 bases between them. The CDR3 extends over 13 amino acids. Cells from pooled cutaneous lymph nodes were sorted by CD4, CD8alpha, NKG2D, NKG2ACE and other markers. Once RNA had been extracted, it was reverse transcribed into cDNA to act as the sequencing template. The assay was immunoSEQ multiplex PCR, and TCRdb's table has in-frame clones only and misses some. The sample counts about 19,000 clones, none seen once; the ten largest own about 32%. Material: CD8+ T cells sorted from a lymph node. This TCR came from a C3H/HeJ mouse with alopecia areata. For this strain, the MHC haplotype corresponds to H2-k. The gene calls are TRBV13-2 and TRBJ1-2; TRBD1 might be the D (5 bases). The DNA read from the CDR3 is TGTGCCAGCGGTGACAGGGTGGACTCC. Protein: CASGDRVDS. The whole CDR3 reads CASGDRVDSDYTF.